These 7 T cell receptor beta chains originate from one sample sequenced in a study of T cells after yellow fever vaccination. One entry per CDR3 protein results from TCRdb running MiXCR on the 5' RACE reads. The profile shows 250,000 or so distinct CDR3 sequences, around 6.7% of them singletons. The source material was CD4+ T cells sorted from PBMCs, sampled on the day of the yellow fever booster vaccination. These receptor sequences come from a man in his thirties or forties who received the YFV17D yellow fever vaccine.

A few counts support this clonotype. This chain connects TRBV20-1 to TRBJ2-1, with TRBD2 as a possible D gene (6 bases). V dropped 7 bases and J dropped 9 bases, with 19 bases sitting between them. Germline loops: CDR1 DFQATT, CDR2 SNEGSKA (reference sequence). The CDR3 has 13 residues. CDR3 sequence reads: CSGRSGVYVEQFF. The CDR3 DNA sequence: TGCAGTGGCCGTTCGGGGGTTTACGTTGAGCAGTTCTTC.

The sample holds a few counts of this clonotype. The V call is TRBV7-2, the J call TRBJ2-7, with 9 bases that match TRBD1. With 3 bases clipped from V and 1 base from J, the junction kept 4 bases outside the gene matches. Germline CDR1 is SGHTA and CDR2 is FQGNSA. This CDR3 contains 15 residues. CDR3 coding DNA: TGTGCCAGCAGCTTCCCGACAGGGGGATCCTACGAGCAGTACTTC. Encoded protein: CASSFPTGGSYEQYF.

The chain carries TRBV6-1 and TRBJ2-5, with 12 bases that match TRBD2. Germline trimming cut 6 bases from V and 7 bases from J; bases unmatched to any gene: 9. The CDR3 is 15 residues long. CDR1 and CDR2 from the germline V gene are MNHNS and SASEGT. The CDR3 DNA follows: TGTGCCAGCAGACCCCCGGGACTAGCGGGTTTGACCCAGTACTTC. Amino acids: CASRPPGLAGLTQYF.

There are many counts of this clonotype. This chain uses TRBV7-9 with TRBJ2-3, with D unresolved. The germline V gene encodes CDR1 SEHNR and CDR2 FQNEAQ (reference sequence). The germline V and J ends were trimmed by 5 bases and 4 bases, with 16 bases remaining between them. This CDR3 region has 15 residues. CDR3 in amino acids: CASSDARLGADTQYF. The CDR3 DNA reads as TGTGCCAGCAGCGACGCGAGGCTTGGGGCAGATACGCAGTATTTT.

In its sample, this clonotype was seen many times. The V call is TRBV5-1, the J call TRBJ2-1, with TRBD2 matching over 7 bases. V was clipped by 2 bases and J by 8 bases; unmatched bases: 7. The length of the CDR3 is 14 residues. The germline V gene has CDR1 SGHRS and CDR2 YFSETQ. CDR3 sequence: CASSFRGRGDEQFF. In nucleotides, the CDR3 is TGCGCCAGCAGCTTCCGCGGGAGAGGCGATGAGCAGTTCTTC.

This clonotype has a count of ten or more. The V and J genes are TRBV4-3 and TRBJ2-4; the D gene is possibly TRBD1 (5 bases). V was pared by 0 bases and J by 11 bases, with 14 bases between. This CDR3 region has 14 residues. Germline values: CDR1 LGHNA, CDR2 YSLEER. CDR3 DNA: TGCGCCAGCAGCCAAGATGGGGCCCATGCCCTTCAGTACTTC. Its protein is CASSQDGAHALQYF.

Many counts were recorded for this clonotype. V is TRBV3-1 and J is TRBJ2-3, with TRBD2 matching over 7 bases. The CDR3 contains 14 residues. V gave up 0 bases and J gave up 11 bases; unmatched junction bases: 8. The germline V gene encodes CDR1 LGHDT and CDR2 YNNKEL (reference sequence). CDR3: CASSQETWREQQYF. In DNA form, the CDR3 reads TGTGCCAGCAGCCAAGAGACATGGCGGGAGCAGCAGTATTTT.